This T cell receptor beta chain stems from a study of cytomegalovirus exposure and HLA in healthy donors. Data came from immunoSEQ multiplex PCR; TCRdb stores just in-frame clones and leaves some out. The sample shows about 280,000 clones, 88% of them seen only once. The sample taken for sequencing was PBMCs. This TCR was sampled from a woman between 18 and 29 years old in good health and CMV-seronegative.

CDR3 residues: CASRWSGSSYNEQFF. The CDR3 nucleotides are TGCGCCAGCAGATGGTCGGGTAGCTCCTACAATGAGCAGTTCTTC. The chain carries TRBV10-2 and TRBJ2-1, with no clear D. The CDR3 is 15 amino acids. The ends were cut back, 6 bases at V and 0 bases at J, with 12 bases in the middle. The germline V gene encodes CDR1 WSHSY and CDR2 SAAADI.